These T cell receptor beta chains were read from a single sample in a study of blood T cell repertoires in COVID-19. TCRdb's copy holds only in-frame clones and misses some; the assay was immunoSEQ multiplex PCR. The sample includes about 220,000 clones, 82% of them seen just once. Material for sequencing was PBMCs or T cells enriched from blood (not recorded which). The receptor source for this set is an older woman who had recovered from COVID-19. The CDR3 runs from the conserved cysteine through the conserved F or W. A D gene is named only where the DNA matches it firmly. Not every row has a clone size; where given, it reads once, few, many or a size class.

TRBV6-6	TRBJ1-2	.	15	TRBD1	TGTGCCAGCAGAACACCGGGACAGCGACTCTATGGCTACACCTTC	CASRTPGQRLYGYTF
TRBV6-5	TRBJ1-4	once	11	.	TGTGCCAGCCGCGGAAATGAAAAACTGTTTTTT	CASRGNEKLFF
TRBV19	TRBJ1-4	.	15	TRBD1	TGTGCCAGTAGTCCCCGGACAGGTACTAATGAAAAACTGTTTTTT	CASSPRTGTNEKLFF
TRBV6-1	TRBJ1-5	.	17	TRBD1	TGTGCCAGCAGTGAATTGGGACAGGGTGGGTCTCGGCAGCCCCAGCATTTT	CASSELGQGGSRQPQHF
TRBV4-2	TRBJ2-3	few	14	TRBD2	TGTGCCAGCAGCGACGGGACTAGCGGAGATACGCAGTATTTT	CASSDGTSGDTQYF
TRBV14	TRBJ1-2	.	13	TRBD1	TGTGCCAGCAGCGCCGACAGGGTCATTGGCTACACCTTC	CASSADRVIGYTF
TRBV29-1	TRBJ1-2	.	13	TRBD1	TGCAGCGGCGACCGACAGGGGGCGGGGGGCTACACCTTC	CSGDRQGAGGYTF
TRBV11-2	TRBJ1-2	.	14	TRBD1	TGTGCCAGCAGCCAGGGGGCATCTACTTATGGCTACACCTTC	CASSQGASTYGYTF
TRBV4-3	TRBJ2-2	.	16	TRBD2	TGCGCCAGCAGCCAAGATCATTCTAGCGGGACCGGGGAGCTGTTTTTT	CASSQDHSSGTGELFF
TRBV30	TRBJ1-1	.	13	.	TGTGCCTGGAGTGTAGACAAGAACACTGAAGCTTTCTTT	CAWSVDKNTEAFF
TRBV12-3/TRBV12-4	TRBJ1-1	once	11	.	TGTGCCAGCAGAGGGGCCACTGAAGCTTTCTTT	CASRGATEAFF
TRBV30	TRBJ1-3	few	13	.	TGTGCCTGGAGTGGGGCACCTGGAAACACCATATATTTT	CAWSGAPGNTIYF
TRBV3-1/TRBV3-2	TRBJ2-3	.	21	TRBD2	TGTGCCAGCAGCCAAGCGAGGCCGGAGCGGGGCATCGTCTGGAGCACAGATACGCAGTATTTT	CASSQARPERGIVWSTDTQYF
TRBV7-8	TRBJ1-1	.	13	.	TGTGCCAGCACCCCGCGCCCGGTCACTGAAGCTTTCTTT	CASTPRPVTEAFF
TRBV24-1	TRBJ2-5	.	15	.	TGTGCCACCAGTGACTCGGGAGACGTCCAAGAGACCCAGTACTTC	CATSDSGDVQETQYF
TRBV5-6	TRBJ2-7	.	13	.	TGTGCCAGCAGCTTGGAACAGTTCTACGAGCAGTACTTC	CASSLEQFYEQYF
TRBV28	TRBJ1-5	few	18	.	TGTGCCAGCAGGGTCCACGAAAGGCGGGCTTATAGCAATCAGCCCCAGCATTTT	CASRVHERRAYSNQPQHF
TRBV11-2	TRBJ1-3	once	15	TRBD1	TGTGCCAGCAGCTTAGACCTGACAGGGGCTAACACCATATATTTT	CASSLDLTGANTIYF
TRBV18	TRBJ2-6	.	17	TRBD2	TGTGCCAGCTCACCCGAACGTCGGGGGGTCGGGGCCAACGTCCTGACTTTC	CASSPERRGVGANVLTF
TRBV2	TRBJ1-1	.	12	TRBD1	TGTGCCAGCAGAAGGACAGGGACCGAAGCTTTCTTT	CASRRTGTEAFF
TRBV6-5	TRBJ2-7	.	14	TRBD2	TGTGCCAGCAGTTACGGACTAGCGGGAGGAAAGCAGTACTTC	CASSYGLAGGKQYF
TRBV29-1	TRBJ2-5	.	10	.	TGCAGCTTCCGTCTAGAGACCCAGTACTTC	CSFRLETQYF
TRBV7-9	TRBJ1-1	.	10	.	TGTGCCAGCAGCGTCTCCGAAGCTTTCTTT	CASSVSEAFF
TRBV5-1	TRBJ2-5	once	16	TRBD2	TGCGCCAGCACACTGGCCGCTAGCGGGGGAGCGGAGACCCAGTACTTC	CASTLAASGGAETQYF
TRBV29-1	TRBJ1-4	.	14	.	TGCAGCGTTAGAGGGGGAAACACTAATGAAAAACTGTTTTTT	CSVRGGNTNEKLFF
TRBV11-2	TRBJ1-3	.	15	TRBD1	TGTGCCAGCAGCTTGGACAGGGCCTCTGGAAACACCATATATTTT	CASSLDRASGNTIYF
TRBV29-1	TRBJ2-1	.	15	.	TGCAGCGTTGATAAGCAGGGAGGTTCCTACAATGAGCAGTTCTTC	CSVDKQGGSYNEQFF
TRBV5-4	TRBJ1-1	.	15	TRBD1	TGTGCCAGCAGCCGTGGAGGGACAGGGCGGAATGAAGCTTTCTTT	CASSRGGTGRNEAFF
TRBV19	TRBJ2-7	once	16	.	TGTGCCAGTAGTATAGAGCTGAGGACGGGAATCGACGAGCAGTACTTC	CASSIELRTGIDEQYF
TRBV15	TRBJ2-5	.	15	TRBD1	TGTGCCACCAGCAGAGATTGGGGACAGTCCGAGACCCAGTACTTC	CATSRDWGQSETQYF
TRBV4-3	TRBJ1-3	.	15	.	TGCGCCAGCAGCCAAGATGCGGGGAGCGGAAACACCATATATTTT	CASSQDAGSGNTIYF
TRBV7-9	TRBJ2-3	.	16	TRBD1	TGTGCCAGCAGCCCCTCGGGACAGTCTGGCACAGATACGCAGTATTTT	CASSPSGQSGTDTQYF
TRBV19	TRBJ1-2	.	16	TRBD1	TGTGCCAGTAGTATAGGTCCGTTACAGGGGGCTCTTGGCTACACCTTC	CASSIGPLQGALGYTF
TRBV5-6	TRBJ2-3	few	12	.	TGTGCCAGCAGCCTGGACACCCATACGCAGTATTTT	CASSLDTHTQYF
TRBV18	TRBJ1-1	.	16	.	TGTGCCAGCTCACCGGAACAGGGAAGCTATGGCACTGAAGCTTTCTTT	CASSPEQGSYGTEAFF
TRBV7-2	TRBJ1-2	.	13	TRBD1	TGTGCCAGCAGCGCAGGGACAGTCGAGGTCTACACCTTC	CASSAGTVEVYTF
TRBV10-3	TRBJ2-1	.	14	TRBD2	TGTGCCATCAGGGACCTAGCGGGTGGAGATGAGCAGTTCTTC	CAIRDLAGGDEQFF
TRBV7-9	TRBJ2-2	.	15	.	TGTGCCAGCAGCTTGGGAGCGGCGAACACCGGGGAGCTGTTTTTT	CASSLGAANTGELFF
TRBV18	TRBJ1-6	.	17	.	TGTGCCAGCTCACCATCCGGGACGCGGGGTGTTTATTCACCCCTCCACTTT	CASSPSGTRGVYSPLHF
TRBV11-2	TRBJ1-2	once	18	TRBD1	TGTGCCAGCAGCACCCTAAACAGGGGGCGGAGGCCGAACTATGGCTACACCTTC	CASSTLNRGRRPNYGYTF
TRBV15	TRBJ2-2	.	16	.	TGTGCCACCAGCAGAGACCTGGGAGGGGGTAGCGGGGAGCTGTTTTTT	CATSRDLGGGSGELFF
TRBV1	TRBJ2-3	.	16	.	TGCACCAGCAGCCTGGGTAGCGGACATTTCACAGATACGCAGTATTTT	CTSSLGSGHFTDTQYF
TRBV4-1	TRBJ2-7	.	14	TRBD1	TGCGCCAGCAGCCAAGGGGACAGGGTAGGCGAGCAGTACTTC	CASSQGDRVGEQYF
TRBV28	TRBJ1-2	.	13	.	TGTGCCAGCAGTTCCGGAGGTAACTATGGCTACACCTTC	CASSSGGNYGYTF
TRBV6-2/TRBV6-3	TRBJ1-4	.	15	.	TGTGCCAGCAGTTACTCTGAGAGGCCGCTCGAAAAACTGTTTTTT	CASSYSERPLEKLFF
TRBV27	TRBJ2-7	.	16	TRBD2	TGTGCCAGCAGTATAGGATCTAGCGGGATAAGACACGAGCAGTACTTC	CASSIGSSGIRHEQYF
TRBV6-5	TRBJ1-6	.	13	.	TGTGCCAGCAGAACCTCGGGGAATTCACCCCTCCACTTT	CASRTSGNSPLHF
TRBV7-2	TRBJ2-7	.	14	TRBD1	TGTGCCAGCAGCTGGGGACAGGGGTTCGACGAGCAGTACTTC	CASSWGQGFDEQYF
TRBV4-2	TRBJ1-2	.	16	TRBD1	TGTGCCAGCAGCCAGTCCAAACAGGGGGCGTTCTATGGCTACACCTTC	CASSQSKQGAFYGYTF
TRBV4-1	TRBJ1-2	.	17	TRBD1	TGCGCCAGCAGCCAAGCTTCCAGGGGGCTCGTTAACTATGGCTACACCTTC	CASSQASRGLVNYGYTF
TRBV7-2	TRBJ1-5	.	15	.	TGTGCCAGCAGCTTAGCGCTGTATAGCGGTCAGCCCCAGCATTTT	CASSLALYSGQPQHF
TRBV5-1	TRBJ1-3	.	15	.	TGCGCCAGCAGCTTGGTAGGGGGTACTGGAAACACCATATATTTT	CASSLVGGTGNTIYF